This TCR beta chain was recovered during a study of T-cell reconstitution after alpha-beta-depleted transplantation in children. Library preparation (for TCRbeta) was performed with unique molecular identifiers. TCRdb recomputed calls from the PCR reads with MiXCR, one row per CDR3 protein. The sample records over 550,000 distinct CDR3 sequences, about 11% being singletons. V lost 7 bases, J lost 5 bases, and 20 bases lay in between. The CDR3 sequence is 15 residues long. The V gene's germline CDR1 is MNHEY and CDR2 SVGEGT. The sequencing used PBMCs from the stem cell graft donor, collected from the stem cell graft. The origin of this receptor is a human donor who donated a stem cell graft to a child with acute myeloid leukemia. The chain is built from TRBV6-2 or TRBV6-3 and TRBJ1-1; the D gene is possibly TRBD1 (6 bases). The DNA for the CDR3 is TGTGCCAGCACAGGGGAGGTCGCAAAAATAACTGAAGCTTTCTTT. This gives the protein CASTGEVAKITEAFF.